This T cell receptor beta chain was identified in a study of glioma-infiltrating T cells after dendritic cell vaccination. The time point here: after dendritic cell vaccination, including at tumor progression/relapse. PBMC were collected before vaccination, two weeks after the third vaccination, and at progression. Some clones are missing from TCRdb's copy, which holds only in-frame ones; the method was immunoSEQ multiplex PCR. The sample yields 90,000 to 140,000 clones, around 91% seen once. V was clipped by 5 bases and J by 7 bases; unmatched bases: 7. The CDR3 runs 13 residues. Germline values: CDR1 LNHNV, CDR2 YYDKDF (reference sequence).

The clonotype was recovered from a human donor with glioblastoma. The chain recombines TRBV15 with TRBJ1-2, with 7 bases fitting TRBD1. The sample in question was blood, obtained after dendritic cell vaccination. The CDR3 protein is CATSLTGLGGYTF. The DNA of the CDR3 is TGTGCCACCAGCCTGACAGGGCTGGGTGGCTACACCTTC.